This T cell receptor beta chain was obtained from a study of yellow fever vaccine responses in identical twins. About this clonotype itself: Its antigen is still unknown.

General study findings and limits: Twins reportedly mounted vaccine T cell responses that seemed partly convergent, partly personalized.

TCRdb processed the RT-PCR reads anew with MiXCR; each CDR3 protein has one entry. Of approximately 9,500 distinct CDR3 sequences listed, around four fifths are singletons. This CDR3 spans 16 amino acids. Germline V lookup: CDR1 SNHLY, CDR2 FYNNEI. Trimming took off 4 bases at V and 1 base at J, with 16 bases between the two ends. V is TRBV2 and J is TRBJ2-5; D tentatively reads TRBD1 or TRBD2 (5 bases each). The receptor comes from a young woman who received the yellow fever vaccine. The specimen comprised T cells from blood (PBMCs), unsorted or a sorted subset (not recorded which), sampled before or after yellow fever vaccination (not recorded which). CDR3 sequence: CASSGDGNFLQETQYF. Here the CDR3 DNA reads TGTGCCAGCAGTGGGGACGGCAACTTTCTCCAAGAGACCCAGTACTTC.